Listed below are T cell receptor beta chains from one sample, sequenced in a study of shared clonotypes between healthy human individuals. TCRdb's copy holds only in-frame clones and misses some; the assay was immunoSEQ multiplex PCR. The table shows fewer than 700,000 clones, with roughly 95% occurring only once. The source material was naive CD8+ T cells sorted from blood. The receptors were gathered from a woman aged 25-40 years in good health. Both conserved end residues are part of each CDR3. A D gene is named only where the DNA matches it firmly. Part of the rows lack a size; the others show once, few, many or a class for expanded clones.

cdr3_aa cdr3_nt v_call clone_size j_call d_call
CASSWDRDYEQYF TGTGCCAGCAGCTGGGACAGGGACTACGAGCAGTACTTC TRBV7-8 . TRBJ2-7 TRBD1
CASSLSLAGVDEQYF TGCGCCAGCAGCTTGTCGCTAGCGGGAGTGGACGAGCAGTACTTC TRBV5-1 . TRBJ2-7 TRBD2
CASSEWLSGGPIYEQYF TGTGCCAGCAGTGAATGGTTGTCGGGAGGGCCGATCTACGAGCAGTACTTC TRBV6-1 . TRBJ2-7 TRBD2
CSVDSGTRITEAFF TGCAGCGTTGATTCAGGGACGAGAATCACTGAAGCTTTCTTT TRBV29-1 . TRBJ1-1 .
CASSMMPGYDQPQHF TGCGCCAGCAGCATGATGCCGGGGTACGATCAGCCCCAGCATTTT TRBV5-1 once TRBJ1-5 .
CASSLEGDSDYGYTF TGTGCCAGCAGCTTGGAGGGGGACTCTGACTATGGCTACACCTTC TRBV5-4 . TRBJ1-2 .
CASRSNLNTEAFF TGTGCCAGCAGGTCTAACTTGAACACTGAAGCTTTCTTT TRBV27 . TRBJ1-1 .
CASSLAAGVETQYF TGCGCCAGCAGCTTGGCAGCGGGAGTTGAGACCCAGTACTTC TRBV5-1 . TRBJ2-5 TRBD2
CASSYLLASDAFF TGTGCCAGCAGCTATCTGCTCGCGTCGGATGCTTTCTTT TRBV11-2 . TRBJ1-1 .
CASSVRQGVNYEQYF TGTGCCAGCAGTGTCCGACAGGGGGTGAACTACGAGCAGTACTTC TRBV6-1 once TRBJ2-7 TRBD1
CASSTGGRAFF TGTGCCAGCAGTACAGGGGGCCGGGCTTTCTTT TRBV27 . TRBJ1-1 TRBD1
CASSIRAETGELFF TGTGCCAGCAGCATCCGGGCCGAGACCGGGGAGCTGTTTTTT TRBV7-8 . TRBJ2-2 .
CASSPQPVGPQYF TGTGCCAGCAGCCCCCAGCCGGTTGGGCCCCAGTACTTC TRBV14 . TRBJ2-7 .
CASSITENYGYTF TGTGCCAGTAGTATTACAGAGAACTATGGCTACACCTTC TRBV19 . TRBJ1-2 .
CASSLASYEQYF TGTGCCAGCAGTCTCGCGAGCTACGAGCAGTACTTC TRBV28 once TRBJ2-7 .
CASSFGTSGYEQYF TGTGCCAGCAGCTTCGGGACTAGCGGGTACGAGCAGTACTTC TRBV13 . TRBJ2-7 TRBD2
CASSLRGIGSPGELFF TGTGCCAGCAGTTTAAGGGGGATAGGGTCCCCCGGGGAGCTGTTTTTT TRBV28 . TRBJ2-2 .